This T cell receptor beta chain was identified during a study of post-analysis software for immune sequencing data. cDNA libraries of TCR beta carried unique molecular identifiers. TCRdb fed the PCR reads into MiXCR, producing one record per CDR3 protein. Here the sample spans 750,000 to 950,000 distinct CDR3 sequences, 53% being singletons. Findings and limits, study-wide: A handful of TRBV segments occurring more often in patients than controls included TRBV5-6, TRBV5-1 and TRBV20-1.

A word on this clonotype: As yet, its antigen is unknown.

Germline lookup yields CDR1 SGHAT and CDR2 FQNNGV. The CDR3 runs 13 residues. The V gene is TRBV11-2, the J gene TRBJ2-4; D is uncertain. The J call may be faulty, since TRBJ2-7 better matches the DNA end. The origin of this receptor is a girl under 18 with multiple sclerosis. What was sequenced was blood. CDR3 protein: CASSLDRWGEQYF. Here the CDR3 DNA reads TGTGCCAGCAGCTTAGACAGGTGGGGCGAGCAGTACTTC.